The rows below give T cell receptor beta chains drawn from one sample of a study of blood T cell repertoires in COVID-19. Assay used: immunoSEQ multiplex PCR; TCRdb lists only in-frame clones, some missing. The table lists about 48,000 clones, 85% of them singletons. The material sequenced was peripheral blood. Every receptor here comes from a woman in her sixties or seventies with acute or convalescent COVID-19. The CDR3 runs from the conserved cysteine through the conserved F or W. Fields, in order: clone size, V gene, CDR3 protein. The size of a clone is reported for some rows only, either as once, few or many, or as a class for expanded clones.

size: -; V: TRBV5-5; CDR3: CASSLAGGQRNEQFF
size: -; V: TRBV19; CDR3: CASSNRGRGDTQYF
size: medium-sized; V: TRBV4-2; CDR3: CASSQEGTADSPLHF
size: once; V: TRBV13; CDR3: CASSLGRTKDPVNYGYTF
size: -; V: TRBV5-1; CDR3: CASSSQGNTGELFF
size: -; V: TRBV5-1; CDR3: CASTSSGANVLTF
size: -; V: TRBV10-3; CDR3: CAISESGGPNEKLFF
size: -; V: TRBV5-4; CDR3: CASSLAGSPGGYF
size: -; V: TRBV21-1; CDR3: CASRTAPSGKSDTQYF
size: -; V: TRBV2; CDR3: CASSETSPYQPQHF
size: -; V: TRBV20-1; CDR3: CSASAAAGPRYGYTF